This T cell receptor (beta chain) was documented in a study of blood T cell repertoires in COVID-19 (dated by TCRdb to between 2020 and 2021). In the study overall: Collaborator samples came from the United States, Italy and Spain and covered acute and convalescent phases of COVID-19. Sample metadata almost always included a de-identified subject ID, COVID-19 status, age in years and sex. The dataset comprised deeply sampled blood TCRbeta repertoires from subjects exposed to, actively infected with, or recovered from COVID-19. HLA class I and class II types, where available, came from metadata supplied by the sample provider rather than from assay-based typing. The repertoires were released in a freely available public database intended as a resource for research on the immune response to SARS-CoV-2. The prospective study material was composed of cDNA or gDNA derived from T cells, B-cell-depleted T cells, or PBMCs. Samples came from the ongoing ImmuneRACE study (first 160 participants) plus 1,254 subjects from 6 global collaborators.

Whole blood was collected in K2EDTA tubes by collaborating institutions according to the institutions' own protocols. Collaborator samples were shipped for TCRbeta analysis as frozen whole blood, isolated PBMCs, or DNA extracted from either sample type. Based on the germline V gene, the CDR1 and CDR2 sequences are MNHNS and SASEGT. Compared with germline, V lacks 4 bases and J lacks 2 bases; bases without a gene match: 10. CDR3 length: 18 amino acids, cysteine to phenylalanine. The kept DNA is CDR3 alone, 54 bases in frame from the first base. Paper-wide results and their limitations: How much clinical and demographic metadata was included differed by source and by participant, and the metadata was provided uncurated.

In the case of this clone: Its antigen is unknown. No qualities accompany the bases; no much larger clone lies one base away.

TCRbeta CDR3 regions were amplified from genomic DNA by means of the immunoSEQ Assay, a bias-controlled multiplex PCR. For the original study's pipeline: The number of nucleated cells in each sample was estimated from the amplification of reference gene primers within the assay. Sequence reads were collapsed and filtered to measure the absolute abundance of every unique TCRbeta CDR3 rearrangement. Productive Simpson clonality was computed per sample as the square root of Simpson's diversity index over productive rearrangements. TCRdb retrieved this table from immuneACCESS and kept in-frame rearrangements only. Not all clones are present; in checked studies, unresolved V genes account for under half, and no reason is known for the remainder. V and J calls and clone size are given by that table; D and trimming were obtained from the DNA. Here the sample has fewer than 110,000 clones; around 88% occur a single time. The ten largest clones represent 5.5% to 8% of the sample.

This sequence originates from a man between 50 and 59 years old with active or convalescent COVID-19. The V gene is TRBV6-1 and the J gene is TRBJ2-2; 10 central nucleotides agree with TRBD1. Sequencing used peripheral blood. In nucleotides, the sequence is TGTGCCAGCAGTGGCCGGGACAGGGGCCGACTAAACACCGGGGAGCTGTTTTTT. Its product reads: CASSGRDRGRLNTGELFF.